The rows below give T cell receptor beta chains drawn from one sample of a study of Ad26.COV2.S vaccination and SARS-CoV-2 variants. Profiling relied on immunoSEQ multiplex PCR, and the TCRdb table lists in-frame clones only, not all of them. Of about 680,000 clones in the sample, around 89% are singletons; the top ten hold nearly 1.5%. The sample consisted of peripheral blood, taken in a trial of Ad26.COV2.S vaccine versus placebo. These receptors all come from a person between 18 and 65 years old who received the Ad26.COV2.S COVID-19 vaccine or a placebo. CDR3s include the opening cysteine and the closing phenylalanine or tryptophan. D genes are given only for firm matches. Clone size appears in some rows only: once, few, many, or a class for an expanded clone.

TRBJ1-2 | TRBV19 | 15 | TRBD1 | - | CASLRDSVSGGGYTF | TGTGCCTCCCTCCGGGACAGTGTGTCCGGGGGGGGCTACACCTTC
TRBJ1-2 | TRBV6-5 | 15 | - | - | CASSYASGTKYGYTF | TGTGCCAGCAGTTACGCTTCCGGGACAAAGTATGGCTACACCTTC
TRBJ2-3 | TRBV9 | 15 | TRBD2 | - | CASSVAGGVTDTQYF | TGTGCCAGCAGCGTAGCTGGGGGGGTCACAGATACGCAGTATTTT
TRBJ2-1 | TRBV18 | 15 | TRBD2 | - | CASSPQRGVYNEQFF | TGTGCCAGCTCACCACAGCGGGGGGTTTACAATGAGCAGTTCTTC
TRBJ2-1 | TRBV29-1 | 15 | - | once | CSVRPQGGLHNEQFF | TGCAGCGTTCGTCCCCAGGGGGGCCTTCACAATGAGCAGTTCTTC
TRBJ2-2 | TRBV29-1 | 15 | TRBD2 | - | CSVSTSGRDTGELFF | TGCAGCGTTTCGACTAGCGGGAGGGACACCGGGGAGCTGTTTTTT
TRBJ2-1 | TRBV4-1 | 17 | TRBD2 | - | CASSQPTSGRFCAEQFF | TGCGCCAGCAGCCAGCCGACTAGCGGGAGGTTTTGCGCAGAGCAGTTCTTC
TRBJ2-7 | TRBV18 | 18 | TRBD2 | - | CASSSGLAGGPGLHEQYF | TGTGCCAGCTCATCCGGACTAGCGGGAGGGCCGGGGCTTCACGAGCAGTACTTC
TRBJ1-2 | TRBV3-1/TRBV3-2 | 13 | - | - | CASNNRRGGGYTF | TGTGCCAGCAATAACCGGAGGGGGGGTGGCTACACCTTC
TRBJ2-5 | TRBV9 | 14 | - | - | CASSGGGREETQYF | TGTGCCAGCAGCGGGGGTGGGCGCGAAGAGACCCAGTACTTC
TRBJ1-5 | TRBV27 | 16 | - | - | CASSPSTGYGNQPQHF | TGTGCCAGCAGTCCCTCCACAGGGTATGGCAATCAGCCCCAGCATTTT
TRBJ1-2 | TRBV5-6 | 13 | - | - | CASSLMAGHGYTF | TGTGCCAGCAGCTTGATGGCAGGTCATGGCTACACCTTC
TRBJ2-1 | TRBV30 | 14 | - | once | CAWSTPPGSNEQFF | TGTGCCTGGAGTACACCTCCAGGGAGCAATGAGCAGTTCTTC
TRBJ2-2 | TRBV9 | 15 | - | - | CASSSTTGFTGELFF | TGTGCCAGCAGCTCCACTACAGGGTTCACCGGGGAGCTGTTTTTT
TRBJ1-2 | TRBV6-5 | 15 | - | - | CASSYHREGEYGYTF | TGTGCCAGCAGTTACCACCGGGAAGGGGAGTATGGCTACACCTTC
TRBJ1-5 | TRBV7-2 | 15 | - | - | CASSFTGRSNQPQHF | TGTGCCAGCAGTTTTACAGGGAGGAGCAATCAGCCCCAGCATTTT
TRBJ2-2 | TRBV7-2 | 12 | - | - | CASSLGTGELFF | TGTGCCAGCAGCTTAGGTACCGGGGAGCTGTTTTTT
TRBJ1-5 | TRBV19 | 15 | - | - | CASSITPGLNQPQHF | TGTGCCAGTAGTATCACCCCAGGACTCAATCAGCCCCAGCATTTT
TRBJ2-7 | TRBV10-2 | 12 | - | - | CASAYKAYEQYF | TGCGCCAGCGCCTATAAGGCCTACGAGCAGTACTTC
TRBJ1-2 | TRBV7-9 | 15 | TRBD1 | few | CASSYGQGANYGYTF | TGTGCCAGCAGCTACGGACAGGGGGCGAACTATGGCTACACCTTC
TRBJ2-7 | TRBV19 | 13 | - | - | CASSNRQAYEQYF | TGTGCCAGTAGTAACCGGCAGGCTTACGAGCAGTACTTC
TRBJ2-1 | TRBV18 | 17 | TRBD2 | - | CASSPGTSGSSYNEQFF | TGTGCCAGCTCACCCGGGACTAGCGGGAGCTCCTACAATGAGCAGTTCTTC
TRBJ2-1 | TRBV7-9 | 15 | TRBD2 | - | CASRRLAGEINEQFF | TGTGCCAGCAGACGACTAGCGGGGGAAATAAATGAGCAGTTCTTC
TRBJ1-1 | TRBV5-4 | 16 | TRBD1 | once | CASSLPGQGTSTEAFF | TGTGCCAGCAGCCTACCGGGACAGGGGACATCCACTGAAGCTTTCTTT
TRBJ2-2 | TRBV6-5 | 12 | - | - | CAARSNTGELFF | TGTGCCGCCCGCTCGAACACCGGGGAGCTGTTTTTT
TRBJ2-4 | TRBV14 | 14 | TRBD1 | - | CASSHGTGKHIQYF | TGTGCCAGCAGCCACGGGACAGGGAAGCACATTCAGTACTTC
TRBJ1-1 | TRBV27 | 13 | - | - | CASSFAENTEAFF | TGTGCCAGCAGTTTCGCAGAAAACACTGAAGCTTTCTTT
TRBJ1-2 | TRBV5-1 | 15 | TRBD1 | - | CASSLNTGTGYGYTF | TGCGCCAGCAGCTTGAACACCGGGACAGGGTATGGCTACACCTTC
TRBJ2-1 | TRBV6-5 | 16 | - | - | CASSYRGGQATNEQFF | TGTGCCAGCAGTTACAGGGGGGGACAGGCGACCAATGAGCAGTTCTTC